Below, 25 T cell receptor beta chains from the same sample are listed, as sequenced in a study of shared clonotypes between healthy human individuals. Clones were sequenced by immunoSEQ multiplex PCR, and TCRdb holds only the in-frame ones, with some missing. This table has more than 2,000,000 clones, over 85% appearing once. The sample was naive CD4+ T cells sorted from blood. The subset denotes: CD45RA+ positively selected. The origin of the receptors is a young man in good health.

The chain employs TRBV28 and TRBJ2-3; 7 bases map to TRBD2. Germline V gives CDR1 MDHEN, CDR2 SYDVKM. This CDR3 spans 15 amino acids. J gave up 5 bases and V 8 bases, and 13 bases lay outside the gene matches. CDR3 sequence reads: CASSRTGGKRDTQYF. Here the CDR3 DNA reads TGTGCCAGCTCCAGGACGGGGGGAAAGAGAGATACGCAGTATTTT.

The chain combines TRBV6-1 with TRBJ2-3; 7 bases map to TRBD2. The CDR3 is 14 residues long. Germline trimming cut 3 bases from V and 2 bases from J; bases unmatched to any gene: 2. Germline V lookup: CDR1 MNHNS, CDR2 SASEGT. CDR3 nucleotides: TGTGCCAGCAGTGAGCGGGGGATCACAGATACGCAGTATTTT. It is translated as CASSERGITDTQYF.

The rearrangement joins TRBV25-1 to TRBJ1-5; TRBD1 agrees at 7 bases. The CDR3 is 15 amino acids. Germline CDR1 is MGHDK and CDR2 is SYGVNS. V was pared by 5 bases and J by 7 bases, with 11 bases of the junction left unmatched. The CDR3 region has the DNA TGTGCCAGCAGTTCGGGACCAGGGGGGTCCCAGCCCCAGCATTTT. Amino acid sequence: CASSSGPGGSQPQHF.

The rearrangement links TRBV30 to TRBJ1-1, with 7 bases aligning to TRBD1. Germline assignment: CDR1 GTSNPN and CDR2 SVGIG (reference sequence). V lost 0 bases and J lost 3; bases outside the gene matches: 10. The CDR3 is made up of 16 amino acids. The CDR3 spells CAWSVGMAGGYTEAFF. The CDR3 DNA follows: TGTGCCTGGAGTGTTGGGATGGCAGGGGGATACACTGAAGCTTTCTTT.

As DNA, the CDR3 is TGCGCCAGCAGCCAAGATGGGGCTATCCAGTACTTC. Translation gives CASSQDGAIQYF. This chain links TRBV4-1 with TRBJ2-5, with D possibly matching TRBD1 (5 bases). Germline loops: CDR1 MGHRA, CDR2 YSYEKL. Between the trimmed V and J ends, which lost 0 bases and 10 bases, there was a span of 9 bases. The CDR3 extends over 12 amino acids.

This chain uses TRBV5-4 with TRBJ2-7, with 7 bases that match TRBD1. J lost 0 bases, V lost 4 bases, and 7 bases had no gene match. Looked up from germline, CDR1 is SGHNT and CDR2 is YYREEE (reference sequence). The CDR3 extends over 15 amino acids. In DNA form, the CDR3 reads TGTGCCAGCAGCCGGAAGACAGGGAACTCCTACGAGCAGTACTTC. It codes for CASSRKTGNSYEQYF. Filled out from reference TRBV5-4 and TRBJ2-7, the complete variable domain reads ETGVTQSPTHLIKTRGQQVTLRCSSQSGHNTVSWYQQALGQGPQFIFQYYREEENGRGNFPPRFSGLQFPNYSSELNVNALELDDSALYLCASSRKTGNSYEQYFGPGTRLTVT.

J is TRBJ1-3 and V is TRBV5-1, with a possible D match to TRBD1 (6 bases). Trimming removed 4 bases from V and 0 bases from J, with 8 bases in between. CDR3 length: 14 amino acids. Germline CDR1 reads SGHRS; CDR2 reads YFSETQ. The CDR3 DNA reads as TGCGCCAGCAGCCAGGGACACTCTGGAAACACCATATATTTT. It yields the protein CASSQGHSGNTIYF.

As DNA, the CDR3 is TGTGCCATCTCTCAGTTTAACTATGGCTACACCTTC. Translation gives CAISQFNYGYTF. V and J are TRBV10-3 and TRBJ1-2, with D uncertain. This CDR3 comprises 12 residues. Trimming shortened V by 8 bases and J by 1 base, and 8 bases separated the two germline ends. Germline V CDR1 and CDR2: ENHRY, SYGVKD.

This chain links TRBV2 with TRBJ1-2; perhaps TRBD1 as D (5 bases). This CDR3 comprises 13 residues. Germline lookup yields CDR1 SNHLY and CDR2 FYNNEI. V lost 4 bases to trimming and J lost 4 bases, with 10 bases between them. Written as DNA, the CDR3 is TGTGCCAGCAGTGCGGGGACTATCTATGGCTACACCTTC. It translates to CASSAGTIYGYTF.

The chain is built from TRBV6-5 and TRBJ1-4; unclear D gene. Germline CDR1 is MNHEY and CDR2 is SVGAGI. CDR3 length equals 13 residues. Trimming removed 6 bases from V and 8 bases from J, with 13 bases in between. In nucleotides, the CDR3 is TGTGCCAGCAGGGGATCGGGGAGGGAAAAACTGTTTTTT. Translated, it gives CASRGSGREKLFF.

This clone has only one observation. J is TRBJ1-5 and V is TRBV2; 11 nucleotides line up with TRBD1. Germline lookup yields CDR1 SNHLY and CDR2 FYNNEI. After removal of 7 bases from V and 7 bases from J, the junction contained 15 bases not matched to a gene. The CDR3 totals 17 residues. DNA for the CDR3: TGTGCCAGCACCTCCGGGACAGGGGGGAGGGGATCCCAGCCCCAGCATTTT. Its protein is CASTSGTGGRGSQPQHF.

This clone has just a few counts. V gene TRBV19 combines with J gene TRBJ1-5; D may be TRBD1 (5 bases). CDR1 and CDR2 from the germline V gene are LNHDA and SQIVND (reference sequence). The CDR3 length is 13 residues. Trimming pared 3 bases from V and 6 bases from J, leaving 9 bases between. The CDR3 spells CASSITDTQPQHF. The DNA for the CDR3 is TGTGCCAGTAGTATCACGGACACTCAGCCCCAGCATTTT.

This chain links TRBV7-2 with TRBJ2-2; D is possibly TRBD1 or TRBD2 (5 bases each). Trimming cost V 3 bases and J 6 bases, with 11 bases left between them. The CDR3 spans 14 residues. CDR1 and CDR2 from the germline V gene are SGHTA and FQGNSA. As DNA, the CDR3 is TGTGCCAGCAGCTTTGGGGGTAGGGCCGGGGAGCTGTTTTTT. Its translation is CASSFGGRAGELFF. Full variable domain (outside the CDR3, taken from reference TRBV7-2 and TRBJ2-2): GAGVSQSPSNKVTEKGKDVELRCDPISGHTALYWYRQSLGQGLEFLIYFQGNSAPDKSGLPSDRFSAERTGGSVSTLTIQRTQQEDSAVYLCASSFGGRAGELFFGEGSRLTVL.

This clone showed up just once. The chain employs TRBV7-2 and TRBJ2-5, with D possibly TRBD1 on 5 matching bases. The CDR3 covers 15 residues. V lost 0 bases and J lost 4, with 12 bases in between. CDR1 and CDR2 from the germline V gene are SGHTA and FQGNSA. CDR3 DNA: TGTGCCAGCAGCTTAGCGCAGCAGGGAAGAGAGACCCAGTACTTC. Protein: CASSLAQQGRETQYF.

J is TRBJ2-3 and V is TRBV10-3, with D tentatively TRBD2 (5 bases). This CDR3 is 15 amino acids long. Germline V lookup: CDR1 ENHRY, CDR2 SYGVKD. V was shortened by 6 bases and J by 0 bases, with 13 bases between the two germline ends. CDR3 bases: TGTGCCATCAGGCCAGGCAGAGGGAGCACAGATACGCAGTATTTT. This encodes CAIRPGRGSTDTQYF.

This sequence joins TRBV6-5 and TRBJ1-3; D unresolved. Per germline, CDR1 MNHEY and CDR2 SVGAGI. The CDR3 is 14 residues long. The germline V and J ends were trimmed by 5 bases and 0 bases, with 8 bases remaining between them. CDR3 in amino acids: CASSRGFSGNTIYF. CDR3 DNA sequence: TGTGCCAGCAGTCGAGGTTTCTCTGGAAACACCATATATTTT.

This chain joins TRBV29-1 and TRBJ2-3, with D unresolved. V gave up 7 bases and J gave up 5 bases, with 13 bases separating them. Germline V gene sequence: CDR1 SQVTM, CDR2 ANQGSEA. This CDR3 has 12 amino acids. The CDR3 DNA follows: TGCAGCGGTGGGATCCTTGGAGATACGCAGTATTTT. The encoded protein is CSGGILGDTQYF.

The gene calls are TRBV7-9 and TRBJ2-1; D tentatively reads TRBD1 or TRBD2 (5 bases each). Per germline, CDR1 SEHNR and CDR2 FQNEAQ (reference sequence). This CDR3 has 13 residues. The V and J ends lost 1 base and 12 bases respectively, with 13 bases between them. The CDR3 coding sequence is TGTGCCAGCAGCTTAGTAGAGGGGTCCGGGCAGTTCTTC. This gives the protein CASSLVEGSGQFF.

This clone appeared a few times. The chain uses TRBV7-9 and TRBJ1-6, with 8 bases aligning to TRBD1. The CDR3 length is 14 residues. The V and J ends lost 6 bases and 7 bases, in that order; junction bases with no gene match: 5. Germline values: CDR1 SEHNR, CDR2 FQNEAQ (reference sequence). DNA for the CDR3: TGTGCCAGCAGAAGCGACAGGGGAAATTCACCCCTCCACTTT. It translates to CASRSDRGNSPLHF.

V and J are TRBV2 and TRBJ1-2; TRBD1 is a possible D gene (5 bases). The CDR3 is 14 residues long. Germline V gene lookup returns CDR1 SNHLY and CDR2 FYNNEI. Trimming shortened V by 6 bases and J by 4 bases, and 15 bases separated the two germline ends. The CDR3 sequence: CASSLGRGSYGYTF. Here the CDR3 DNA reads TGTGCCAGCAGCCTCGGCCGGGGCTCCTATGGCTACACCTTC.

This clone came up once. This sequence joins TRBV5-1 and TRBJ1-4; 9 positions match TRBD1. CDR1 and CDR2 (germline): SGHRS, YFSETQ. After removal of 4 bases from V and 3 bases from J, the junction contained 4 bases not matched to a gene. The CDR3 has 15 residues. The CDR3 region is CASSGTGIANEKLFF. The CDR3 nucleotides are TGCGCCAGCAGCGGGACAGGGATTGCTAATGAAAAACTGTTTTTT.

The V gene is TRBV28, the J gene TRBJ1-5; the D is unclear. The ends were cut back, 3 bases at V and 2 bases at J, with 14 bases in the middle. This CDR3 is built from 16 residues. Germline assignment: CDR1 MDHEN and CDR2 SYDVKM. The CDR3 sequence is CASSLRAPWGNQPQHF. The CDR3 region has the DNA TGTGCCAGCAGTTTGAGGGCCCCCTGGGGCAATCAGCCCCAGCATTTT.

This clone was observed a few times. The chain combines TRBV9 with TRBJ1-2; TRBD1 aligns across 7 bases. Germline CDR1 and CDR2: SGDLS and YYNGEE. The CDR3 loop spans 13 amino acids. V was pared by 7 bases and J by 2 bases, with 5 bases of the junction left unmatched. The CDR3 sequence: CASGTDTNYGYTF. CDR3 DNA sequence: TGTGCCAGCGGGACAGACACGAACTATGGCTACACCTTC.

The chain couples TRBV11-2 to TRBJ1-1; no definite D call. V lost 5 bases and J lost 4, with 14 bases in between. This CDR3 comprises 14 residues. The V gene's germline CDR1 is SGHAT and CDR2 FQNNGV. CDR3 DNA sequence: TGTGCCAGCAGCCGTATAGGTGGAGGCACTGAAGCTTTCTTT. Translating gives CASSRIGGGTEAFF.

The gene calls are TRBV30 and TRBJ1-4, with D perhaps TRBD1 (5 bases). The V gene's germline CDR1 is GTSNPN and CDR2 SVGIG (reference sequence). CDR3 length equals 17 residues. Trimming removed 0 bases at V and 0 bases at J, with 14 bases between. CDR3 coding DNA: TGTGCCTGGAGTGTAATCGACAGAATTACAACTAATGAAAAACTGTTTTTT. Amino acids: CAWSVIDRITTNEKLFF.